The source of this T cell receptor (beta chain) is a study of T-cell reconstitution after alpha-beta-depleted transplantation in children. Study results and caveats: At around two months after transplant, the alpha-beta T cells were reportedly derived from several hundred expanded clones that came from non-depleted graft cells. A year had passed since transplant, and T-cell counts and diversity by then came mostly from newly produced T cells. The study traced high day-60 TCRbeta diversity in some patients to surviving recipient T cells and thymic progenitors.

This clonotype was seen at least ten times. Its antigen is unknown. Preparation of the TCRbeta library was carried out with unique molecular identifiers. Each CDR3 protein is one row after TCRdb ran MiXCR on the PCR reads. The data contain 200,000 or so distinct CDR3 sequences, just under 6.5% of them singletons. Germline V gene lookup returns CDR1 KGHDR and CDR2 SFDVKD. The junction had 6 bases not matched to a gene; V was cut back by 9 bases and J by 7 bases. The CDR3 has 13 residues. The rearrangement joins TRBV24-1 to TRBJ1-5, with TRBD1 identical over 9 bases. Material: PBMCs, obtained before TCRalphabeta/CD19-depleted stem cell transplant. The TCR comes from a girl younger than two with combined immunodeficiency, due to receive a stem cell transplant. The DNA of the CDR3 is TGTGCCACCGGACTCGGACAGGGGCAGCCCCAGCATTTT. This gives the protein CATGLGQGQPQHF.